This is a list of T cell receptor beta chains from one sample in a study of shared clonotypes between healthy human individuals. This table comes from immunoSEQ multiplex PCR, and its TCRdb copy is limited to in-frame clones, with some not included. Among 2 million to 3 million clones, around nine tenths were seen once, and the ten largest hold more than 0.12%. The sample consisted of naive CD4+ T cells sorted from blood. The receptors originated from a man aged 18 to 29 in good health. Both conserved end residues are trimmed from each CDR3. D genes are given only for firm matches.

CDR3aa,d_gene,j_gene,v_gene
ASSLRPGTNTEAF,-,TRBJ1-1,TRBV7-2
ASSLAPGYQSYEQY,-,TRBJ2-7,TRBV7-8
ASSPPLAPYEQY,-,TRBJ2-7,TRBV14
ASSYRPGGDTQY,-,TRBJ2-3,TRBV6-5
ASSFPGTSGPHSSYEQY,TRBD2,TRBJ2-7,TRBV7-2
ASSVGGPSYNEQF,-,TRBJ2-1,TRBV9
ASSWTGTDNTEAF,TRBD1,TRBJ1-1,TRBV18
ASSPGQGVSYEQY,TRBD1,TRBJ2-7,TRBV5-1
ASTITGVQETQY,-,TRBJ2-5,TRBV5-1
ATSRDRGSGRGEKLF,-,TRBJ1-4,TRBV15
ASSTGRNQPQH,-,TRBJ1-5,TRBV7-2
ASRGAATYVNTEAF,-,TRBJ1-1,TRBV6-6
AISESGSSGNTIY,-,TRBJ1-3,TRBV10-3
SATLGSFGETQY,-,TRBJ2-5,TRBV29-1
ASTISGLAKNIQY,-,TRBJ2-4,TRBV6-1
ASSVGTSGGALHYEQF,TRBD2,TRBJ2-1,TRBV11-3
ASSYTGNTEAF,-,TRBJ1-1,TRBV7-8
ASSHGRDSYTGELF,TRBD1,TRBJ2-2,TRBV4-2
ASSFGQGAPDTEAF,TRBD1,TRBJ1-1,TRBV5-1
ASRKGTTSTDTQY,-,TRBJ2-3,TRBV6-5
ASSTTSGRAEDTQY,TRBD2,TRBJ2-3,TRBV7-2
ATRLAGGYEQY,TRBD2,TRBJ2-7,TRBV2
ASSGDRVLWEQY,TRBD1,TRBJ2-7,TRBV6-4
ASSSSTSGNTIY,-,TRBJ1-3,TRBV5-1
ASSYSGGTGDTQY,-,TRBJ2-3,TRBV6-5
ATTMDISGSSYEQY,TRBD2,TRBJ2-7,TRBV10-3
ASSQDITRDNSPLH,-,TRBJ1-6,TRBV4-3
ASGGNINSPLH,-,TRBJ1-6,TRBV25-1
ASSLEVKYEQY,-,TRBJ2-7,TRBV7-2
ASSLGDGRTQY,-,TRBJ2-5,TRBV5-6
ASSKKSWVAGSYEQY,-,TRBJ2-7,TRBV21-1
ASSRDRGNYEQY,TRBD1,TRBJ2-7,TRBV5-6
AWSGLAPQY,TRBD2,TRBJ2-3,TRBV30
ASSLGLVKEQY,-,TRBJ2-7,TRBV7-9
ASSESGLPYGYT,-,TRBJ1-2,TRBV2
ASSPGLAGGDTQY,TRBD2,TRBJ2-3,TRBV6-5
AISDSSGANVLT,-,TRBJ2-6,TRBV10-3
AWSVVGGVGEQY,-,TRBJ2-7,TRBV30
ASGRAGTGYEQY,TRBD2,TRBJ2-7,TRBV18
ASSLGGSSTDTQY,-,TRBJ2-3,TRBV5-4
ASSPTEFPYGYT,-,TRBJ1-2,TRBV13
ASSLVTGRAYTEAF,-,TRBJ1-1,TRBV5-1
ASRSGQGYQETQY,TRBD1,TRBJ2-5,TRBV7-2
ASSLELAVQETQY,TRBD2,TRBJ2-5,TRBV11-2
ASSRWGATNEKLF,-,TRBJ1-4,TRBV5-1
ASSLAATIQETQY,-,TRBJ2-5,TRBV7-2
ASRPDVGTSE,TRBD2,TRBJ2-7,TRBV7-2
ASSLVGTGGEAF,TRBD1,TRBJ1-1,TRBV7-2
ASSSGTAGNTIY,-,TRBJ1-3,TRBV5-1
ASSLGYMVVYEQY,-,TRBJ2-7,TRBV7-2
ASSFTGDGGSPLH,TRBD1,TRBJ1-6,TRBV5-1
ASSPGQGYEQY,TRBD1,TRBJ2-7,TRBV11-2
AWSRDFGSYNEQF,-,TRBJ2-1,TRBV30
ASSLHPLAEAF,-,TRBJ1-1,TRBV7-2
ASRFTDNSPLH,-,TRBJ1-6,TRBV19
AWRSQSNSPLH,-,TRBJ1-6,TRBV30
ASSFGGVTDTQY,-,TRBJ2-3,TRBV11-3
ASSRDRVGGQPQH,TRBD1,TRBJ1-5,TRBV19
ASTGQGAVEQY,TRBD1,TRBJ2-7,TRBV2
ASSWSTDTQY,-,TRBJ2-3,TRBV11-3